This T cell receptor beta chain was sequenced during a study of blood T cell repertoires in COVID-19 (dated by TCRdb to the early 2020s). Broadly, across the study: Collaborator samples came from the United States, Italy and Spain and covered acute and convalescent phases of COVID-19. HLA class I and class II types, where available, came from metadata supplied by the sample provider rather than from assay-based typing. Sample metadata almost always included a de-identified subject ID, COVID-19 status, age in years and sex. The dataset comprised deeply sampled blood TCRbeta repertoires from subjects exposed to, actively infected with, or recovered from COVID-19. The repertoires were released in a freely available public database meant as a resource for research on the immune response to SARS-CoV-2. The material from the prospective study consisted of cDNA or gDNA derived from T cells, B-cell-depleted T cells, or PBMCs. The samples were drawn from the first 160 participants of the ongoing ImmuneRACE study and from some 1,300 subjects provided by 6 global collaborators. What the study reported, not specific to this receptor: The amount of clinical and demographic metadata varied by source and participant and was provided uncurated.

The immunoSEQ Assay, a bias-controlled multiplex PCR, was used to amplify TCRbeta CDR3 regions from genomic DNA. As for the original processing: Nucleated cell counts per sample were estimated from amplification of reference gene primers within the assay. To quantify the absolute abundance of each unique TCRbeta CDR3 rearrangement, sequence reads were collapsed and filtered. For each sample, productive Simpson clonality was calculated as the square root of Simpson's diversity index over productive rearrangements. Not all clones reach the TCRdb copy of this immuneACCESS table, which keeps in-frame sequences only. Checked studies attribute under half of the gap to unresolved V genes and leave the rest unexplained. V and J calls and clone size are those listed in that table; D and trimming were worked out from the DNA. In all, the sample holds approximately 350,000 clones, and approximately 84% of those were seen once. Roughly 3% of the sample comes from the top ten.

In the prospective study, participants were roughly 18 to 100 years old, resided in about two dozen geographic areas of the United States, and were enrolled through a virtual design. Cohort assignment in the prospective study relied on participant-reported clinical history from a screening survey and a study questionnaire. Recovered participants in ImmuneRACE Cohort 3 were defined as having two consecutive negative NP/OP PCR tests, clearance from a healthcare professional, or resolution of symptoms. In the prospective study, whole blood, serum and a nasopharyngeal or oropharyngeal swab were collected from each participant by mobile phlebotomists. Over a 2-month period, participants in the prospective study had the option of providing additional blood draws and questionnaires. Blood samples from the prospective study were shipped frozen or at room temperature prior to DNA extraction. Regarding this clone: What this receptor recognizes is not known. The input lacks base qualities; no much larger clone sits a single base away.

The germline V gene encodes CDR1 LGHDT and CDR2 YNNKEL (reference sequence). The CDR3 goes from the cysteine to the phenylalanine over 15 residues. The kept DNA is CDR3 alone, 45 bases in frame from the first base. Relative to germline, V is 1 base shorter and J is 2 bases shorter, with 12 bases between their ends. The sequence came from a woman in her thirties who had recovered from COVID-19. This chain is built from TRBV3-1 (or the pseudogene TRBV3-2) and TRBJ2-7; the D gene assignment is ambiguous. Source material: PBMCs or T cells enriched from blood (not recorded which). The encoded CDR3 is CASSQVDTPTYEQYF. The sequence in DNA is TGTGCCAGCAGCCAAGTCGACACCCCGACCTACGAGCAGTACTTC.